This T cell receptor beta chain derives from a study of PD-L1 blockade in urothelial cancer. Study background: From 2014, patients received atezolizumab, given as 1,200 mg intravenously every 3 weeks. At 3 weeks after treatment start (second dose) and again at 6 weeks, blood was analyzed. Peripheral blood specimens exhibited a median yield of approximately 150,000 T cells.

Indicated time point: pretreatment peripheral blood. The CDR3 has 11 residues. The V gene lost 5 bases and the J gene lost 7 bases, with 6 bases spanning the gap. The germline CDR1 and CDR2 sequences are SGHNT and YYREEE (reference sequence). Sequencing was performed with immunoSEQ multiplex PCR; in TCRdb, only in-frame clones are kept and a portion is missing. Here the sample spans about 76,000 clones, about nine tenths being singletons. This clone is a singleton in its sample. This sequence originates from a man between 70 and 80 years old with urothelial cancer. The material was PBMCs, obtained around atezolizumab (anti-PD-L1) treatment. The chain links TRBV5-4 to TRBJ2-2; no reliable D call. The CDR3 region is CASSNGGELFF. CDR3 DNA sequence: TGTGCCAGCAGTAACGGCGGGGAGCTGTTTTTT. The full variable domain, with the rest looked up from reference TRBV5-4 and TRBJ2-2, is ETGVTQSPTHLIKTRGQQVTLRCSSQSGHNTVSWYQQALGQGPQFIFQYYREEENGRGNFPPRFSGLQFPNYSSELNVNALELDDSALYLCASSNGGELFFGEGSRLTVL.